The 28 T cell receptor beta chains below all came from one sample that was sequenced in a study of T-cell reconstitution after alpha-beta-depleted transplantation in children. As it was prepared, the TCRbeta library received unique molecular identifiers. Each CDR3 protein is one row after TCRdb ran MiXCR on the PCR reads. The data show 490,000 or so distinct CDR3 sequences, roughly a tenth seen once. The sequencing here drew on PBMCs, taken before TCRalphabeta/CD19-depleted stem cell transplant. The receptors were gathered from a child aged 2 to 10 with inherited bone marrow failure, due to receive a stem cell transplant.

This clonotype was seen repeatedly, ten times or more. The chain links TRBV4-2 to TRBJ2-7; possibly TRBD2 for D (5 bases). The V end was cut by 0 bases, the J end by 4 bases, with 16 bases between. The CDR3 consists of 16 residues. Germline-derived CDR1 and CDR2 are LGHNA and YNFKEQ. The CDR3 region is CASSQDPDSRGYEQYF. DNA for the CDR3: TGTGCCAGCAGCCAAGATCCAGACTCCCGGGGTTACGAGCAGTACTTC.

This chain joins TRBV29-1 and TRBJ2-1; D gene uncertain. The CDR3 contains 12 residues. Trimming took 7 bases from V and 2 from J, leaving 9 bases between them. Germline V CDR1 and CDR2: SQVTM, ANQGSEA. The CDR3 sequence is CSAHGAYNEQFF. The CDR3 DNA sequence: TGCAGCGCCCATGGGGCCTACAATGAGCAGTTCTTC.

A few counts support this clonotype. The genes are TRBV4-2 and TRBJ2-3; D call uncertain. The germline gives CDR1 LGHNA, CDR2 YNFKEQ. Trimming took off 1 base at V and 1 base at J, with 9 bases between the two ends. This CDR3 spans 15 amino acids. In nucleotides, the CDR3 is TGTGCCAGCAGCCAAGTCTCGCTTGGCACAGATACGCAGTATTTT. Translating gives CASSQVSLGTDTQYF.

J is TRBJ2-2 and V is TRBV5-1; D call uncertain. Germline lookup yields CDR1 SGHRS and CDR2 YFSETQ. The V end lost 0 bases, the J end lost 6 bases, and 9 bases lay between the germline ends. CDR3 length: 14 residues. The CDR3 nucleotides are TGCGCCAGCAGCTTGGCGGCGGAACCCGGGGAGCTGTTTTTT. Residues: CASSLAAEPGELFF. The complete variable domain, with remaining parts taken from reference TRBV5-1 and TRBJ2-2, reads KAGVTQTPRYLIKTRGQQVTLSCSPISGHRSVSWYQQTPGQGLQFLFEYFSETQRNKGNFPGRFSGRQFSNSRSEMNVSTLELGDSALYLCASSLAAEPGELFFGEGSRLTVL.

This clonotype was found many times. The rearrangement joins TRBV11-2 to TRBJ1-4; D is undetermined. Germline assignment: CDR1 SGHAT and CDR2 FQNNGV. This CDR3 region has 16 residues. The V and J ends lost 0 bases and 3 bases respectively, with 11 bases between them. This chain's CDR3 is CASSLDLADSNEKLFF. In nucleotides, the CDR3 is TGTGCCAGCAGCTTAGATCTCGCAGACTCTAATGAAAAACTGTTTTTT. Full variable domain (missing parts from reference TRBV11-2 and TRBJ1-4): EAGVAQSPRYKIIEKRQSVAFWCNPISGHATLYWYQQILGQGPKLLIQFQNNGVVDDSQLPKDRFSAERLKGVDSTLKIQPAKLEDSAVYLCASSLDLADSNEKLFFGSGTQLSVL.

Regarding this clonotype: A much larger clone is a single base away; this may be a read error. This chain joins TRBV7-2 and TRBJ2-1, with 12 nucleotides matching TRBD2. Germline V lookup: CDR1 SGHTA, CDR2 FQGNSA. The CDR3 runs 16 residues. In nucleotides, the CDR3 is TGTGCCAGCAGCCTTACCCGGACTAGCGGGAACAATGAGCTGTTCTTC. This codes for CASSLTRTSGNNELFF.

This clonotype appeared many times. This chain uses TRBV12-3 or TRBV12-4 with TRBJ1-1, with D possibly matching TRBD1 (5 bases). Trimming removed 5 bases at V and 5 bases at J, with 15 bases between. The CDR3 runs 14 residues. The CDR3 nucleotides read TGTGCCAGCAGTCCCCGGGGTGGGGGGACTGAAGCTTTCTTT. Translation gives CASSPRGGGTEAFF.

This clonotype has ten or more counts. V is TRBV4-3 and J is TRBJ1-4, with D maybe TRBD1 (5 bases). CDR3 length: 17 amino acids. CDR1 and CDR2 (germline): LGHNA, YSLEER. The V end was cut by 3 bases, the J end by 8 bases, with 22 bases between. DNA of the CDR3: TGCGCCAGCAGCCACCGCCCCCCGGGGGAAGGGGACGAAAAACTGTTTTTT. It translates to CASSHRPPGEGDEKLFF.

The sample holds many counts of this clonotype. The V gene is TRBV4-3, the J gene TRBJ2-1; D is unclear. This CDR3 is built from 16 residues. Trimming removed 0 bases at V and 2 bases at J, with 11 bases between. The V gene's germline CDR1 is LGHNA and CDR2 YSLEER. The CDR3 DNA is TGCGCCAGCAGCCAAGATGACCAGGCCCCCTACAATGAGCAGTTCTTC. Protein: CASSQDDQAPYNEQFF.

Ten or more counts support this clonotype. The chain has TRBV6-5 and TRBJ1-4; D is unclear. The V gene lost 2 bases and the J gene lost 8 bases, with 12 bases spanning the gap. This CDR3 is built from 14 residues. Germline CDR1 reads MNHEY; CDR2 reads SVGAGI. CDR3: CASSYEPSGEKLFF. CDR3 in DNA: TGTGCCAGCAGTTACGAGCCCAGTGGGGAAAAACTGTTTTTT.

Written as DNA, the CDR3 is TGTGCCAGCAGGTTTCCTAGCGGGAGGGATGATGAGCAGTTCTTC. Translating it yields CASRFPSGRDDEQFF. The chain is built from TRBV5-4 and TRBJ2-1, with 12 bases that match TRBD2. The CDR3 loop spans 15 amino acids. Germline V lookup: CDR1 SGHNT, CDR2 YYREEE (reference sequence). The V segment lost 5 bases and the J segment 8 bases; nucleotides outside the gene matches: 8.

There are a few counts of this clonotype. This chain uses TRBV6-2 or TRBV6-3 with TRBJ2-1, with D perhaps TRBD2 (6 bases). This CDR3 contains 17 residues. Germline CDR1 is MNHEY and CDR2 is SVGEGT. V lost 6 bases, J lost 9 bases, and 27 bases lay in between. The CDR3 sequence is CASRKTMLEGMRGEQFF. The CDR3 DNA reads as TGTGCCAGCAGGAAGACCATGTTGGAGGGAATGAGAGGTGAGCAGTTCTTC.

This clonotype was detected a few times. The chain carries TRBV11-2 and TRBJ2-7, with 8 nucleotides matching TRBD1. CDR3 length: 18 amino acids. CDR1 SGHAT and CDR2 FQNNGV come from the germline V gene. The V and J ends lost 5 bases and 0 bases, in that order; junction bases with no gene match: 15. The CDR3 here is CASSPFPPGQGISYEQYF. In DNA form, the CDR3 reads TGTGCCAGCAGCCCCTTTCCACCCGGACAGGGTATCTCCTACGAGCAGTACTTC. Combining the CDR3 with reference TRBV11-2 and TRBJ2-7 gives the whole variable domain EAGVAQSPRYKIIEKRQSVAFWCNPISGHATLYWYQQILGQGPKLLIQFQNNGVVDDSQLPKDRFSAERLKGVDSTLKIQPAKLEDSAVYLCASSPFPPGQGISYEQYFGPGTRLTVT.

This clonotype appeared many times. The chain uses TRBV27 and TRBJ2-7; the match to TRBD2 covers 9 bases. V lost 3 bases and J lost 6; bases outside the gene matches: 6. Germline V gene sequence: CDR1 MNHEY, CDR2 SMNVEV (reference sequence). This CDR3 has 14 amino acids. The CDR3: CASSFLGTSSEQYF. Written as DNA, the CDR3 is TGTGCCAGCAGTTTTCTAGGGACTAGCAGCGAGCAGTACTTC.

This clonotype was observed many times. V gene TRBV5-1 combines with J gene TRBJ1-4; D remains unclear. Germline CDR1 and CDR2: SGHRS and YFSETQ. Trimming pared 4 bases from V and 8 bases from J, leaving 18 bases between. This CDR3 has 15 amino acids. The CDR3 DNA reads as TGCGCCAGCAGCCCGTGGCCAGCTTCCTCAGAAAAACTGTTTTTT. Its protein product is CASSPWPASSEKLFF. Combining the CDR3 with reference TRBV5-1 and TRBJ1-4 gives the whole variable domain KAGVTQTPRYLIKTRGQQVTLSCSPISGHRSVSWYQQTPGQGLQFLFEYFSETQRNKGNFPGRFSGRQFSNSRSEMNVSTLELGDSALYLCASSPWPASSEKLFFGSGTQLSVL.

This clonotype appeared many times. This chain connects TRBV24-1 to TRBJ2-2, with 7 bases identical to TRBD2. The germline V gene encodes CDR1 KGHDR and CDR2 SFDVKD. The CDR3 is made up of 16 amino acids. The V segment lost 1 base and the J segment 1 base; nucleotides outside the gene matches: 2. The CDR3 sequence: CATSDLERENTGELFF. DNA of the CDR3: TGTGCCACCAGTGATTTAGAGCGGGAGAACACCGGGGAGCTGTTTTTT.

This clonotype was counted a few times. V is TRBV9 and J is TRBJ2-1, with 9 bases that match TRBD2. Germline CDR1 reads SGDLS; CDR2 reads YYNGEE. V shed 4 bases, J shed 9 bases, and the junction held 14 bases outside the gene matches. The CDR3 is made up of 16 amino acids. CDR3 sequence: CASSLRAGGGRGEQFF. For the CDR3, the DNA is TGTGCCAGCAGCCTCCGAGCGGGAGGAGGGAGGGGTGAGCAGTTCTTC. Complete variable domain (other parts from reference TRBV9 and TRBJ2-1): DSGVTQTPKHLITATGQRVTLRCSPRSGDLSVYWYQQSLDQGLQFLIQYYNGEERAKGNILERFSAQQFPDLHSELNLSSLELGDSALYFCASSLRAGGGRGEQFFGPGTRLTVL.

This clonotype came up many times. V gene TRBV7-8 combines with J gene TRBJ1-2; 11 nucleotides align to TRBD1. V was clipped by 5 bases and J by 8 bases; unmatched bases: 7. The CDR3 extends over 14 amino acids. Germline CDR1 and CDR2: SGHVS and FQNEAQ. CDR3 sequence: CASSEGQGAGGYTF. The CDR3, as DNA: TGTGCCAGCAGCGAAGGACAGGGGGCGGGAGGCTACACCTTC.

The chain couples TRBV7-2 to TRBJ1-1; D is perhaps TRBD1 (6 bases). This CDR3 is built from 13 residues. V was shortened by 2 bases and J by 7 bases, with 11 bases between the two germline ends. CDR1 is SGHTA, CDR2 FQGNSA, per germline. The CDR3 DNA is TGTGCCAGCAGCTTAAGCAGGGGAAATGAAGCTTTCTTT. Its translation: CASSLSRGNEAFF.

This clonotype was seen ten or more times. This chain joins TRBV7-2 and TRBJ2-7, with TRBD1 matching over 12 bases. The trim removed 4 bases at V and 4 bases at J, leaving 11 bases unmatched. The CDR3 runs to 17 residues. Germline-derived CDR1 and CDR2 are SGHTA and FQGNSA. The CDR3 here is CASSSKVPGQGAYEQYF. DNA for the CDR3: TGTGCCAGCAGCTCAAAGGTCCCGGGACAGGGGGCTTACGAGCAGTACTTC.

The V and J genes are TRBV4-2 and TRBJ2-1; the D gene is possibly TRBD2 (5 bases). V was pared by 3 bases and J by 0 bases, with 9 bases between. The CDR3 runs 15 residues. Germline CDR1 LGHNA, CDR2 YNFKEQ. CDR3 in amino acids: CASSHEAASYNEQFF. The CDR3 DNA follows: TGTGCCAGCAGCCATGAAGCGGCCTCCTACAATGAGCAGTTCTTC.

The chain recombines TRBV14 with TRBJ2-1; D remains unclear. V was shortened by 4 bases and J by 9 bases, with 25 bases between the two germline ends. CDR3 length equals 17 residues. Germline CDR1 SGHDN, CDR2 FVKESK. CDR3 DNA sequence: TGTGCCAGCAGCCCCCACATCCCATGGCTAGGATTGGGTGAGCAGTTCTTC. Encoded protein: CASSPHIPWLGLGEQFF. Combining the CDR3 with reference TRBV14 and TRBJ2-1 gives the whole variable domain EAGVTQFPSHSVIEKGQTVTLRCDPISGHDNLYWYRRVMGKEIKFLLHFVKESKQDESGMPNNRFLAERTGGTYSTLKVQPAELEDSGVYFCASSPHIPWLGLGEQFFGPGTRLTVL.

This clonotype has at least ten counts. The chain carries TRBV27 and TRBJ2-7; weak D call: TRBD1 (6 bases). Germline CDR1 reads MNHEY; CDR2 reads SMNVEV (reference sequence). There are 15 residues in the CDR3. Between the trimmed V and J ends, which lost 8 bases and 5 bases, there was a span of 22 bases. CDR3 in amino acids: CASGPGTSVGDEQYF. CDR3 sequence (DNA): TGTGCCAGCGGCCCTGGGACATCGGTCGGGGACGAGCAGTACTTC.

This chain connects TRBV7-2 to TRBJ2-5; TRBD1 aligns across 7 bases. The CDR3 is made up of 16 amino acids. Unmatched junction bases numbered 13, after V lost 4 bases and J lost 5 bases. Germline values: CDR1 SGHTA, CDR2 FQGNSA. The CDR3 region is CASSSSGGWGLETQYF. DNA for the CDR3: TGTGCCAGCAGCTCCTCAGGGGGATGGGGGTTGGAGACCCAGTACTTC.

The chain recombines TRBV20-1 with TRBJ1-1; 7 bases are a match to TRBD1. CDR3 length: 13 amino acids. V lost 5 bases to trimming and J lost 4 bases; unmatched junction nucleotides: 7. Germline V lookup: CDR1 DFQATT, CDR2 SNEGSKA (reference sequence). The CDR3 sequence: CSAPRQGGTEAFF. The CDR3 coding sequence is TGCAGTGCTCCGAGACAGGGTGGCACTGAAGCTTTCTTT.

This clonotype occurred many times. V and J are TRBV20-1 and TRBJ2-5; TRBD2 matches 7 bases. This CDR3 contains 15 residues. Losses at the gene ends were 2 bases for V and 1 base for J; bases not matched to a gene: 7. In germline, CDR1 is DFQATT, CDR2 SNEGSKA (reference sequence). The CDR3 sequence: CSARTSEGSQETQYF. The CDR3 region has the DNA TGCAGTGCTAGAACTAGCGAGGGGAGCCAAGAGACCCAGTACTTC.

Regarding this clonotype: This could be a read error, since a much larger clone is one nucleotide away. The V gene is TRBV30, the J gene TRBJ2-1; 11 bases line up with TRBD2. With 4 bases clipped from V and 6 bases from J, the junction kept 5 bases outside the gene matches. CDR1 GTSNPN and CDR2 SVGIG come from the germline V gene (reference sequence). The CDR3 runs 14 residues. The CDR3 loop is CAWTLAGGRNEQFF. For the CDR3, the DNA is TGTGCCTGGACTCTAGCGGGAGGACGCAATGAGCAGTTCTTC.

This clonotype was detected ten times or more. The rearrangement uses TRBV27 and TRBJ2-7; tentative D call: TRBD1 (5 bases). From germline, CDR1 is MNHEY and CDR2 SMNVEV (reference sequence). V was shortened by 2 bases and J by 3 bases, with 20 bases between the two germline ends. The CDR3 length is 17 residues. The chain's CDR3 is CASSLPYYTGPIYEQYF. The CDR3 coding sequence is TGTGCCAGCAGTTTACCGTACTACACAGGTCCGATCTACGAGCAGTACTTC.